A single count supports the clone carrying this TCR beta chain. The antigen remains undetermined. Each replicate PCR on the sorted subsets used about 0.2 ug DNA (around 30,000 T cell genomes). Clones were read by immunoSEQ multiplex PCR, and TCRdb kept only the in-frame ones, dropping some. The sample includes millions of clones, over 85% of them seen just once. Germline V gene sequence: CDR1 SGHAT, CDR2 FQNNGV. Trimming at V came to 5 bases and at J to 6 bases, leaving 5 bases not matched to a gene. This CDR3 comprises 14 residues. These data come from a study of shared clonotypes between healthy human individuals. Turning to the study itself: Per-donor plates numbered three CD4 naive, three CD4 memory, two CD8 naive and one CD8 memory.

CD45RO negativity and positive selection for CCR7 defined naive CD8 cells, a population that excluded terminally differentiated effector memory CD45RA+ cells. Study findings and constraints: Rarefaction gave evidence that sorted-subset sequencing remained incomplete despite large depth. The study generally estimated greater richness for naive than memory subsets.

This clonotype originated in a man younger than 30 in good health. What was sequenced was naive CD8+ T cells sorted from blood. The V call is TRBV11-2, the J call TRBJ1-4; 8 positions match TRBD1. The CDR3 loop reads CASSGRGQDEKLFF. In nucleotides, the CDR3 is TGTGCCAGCAGCGGCAGGGGGCAGGATGAAAAACTGTTTTTT.